Listed below are T cell receptor beta chains from one sample, sequenced in a study of blood T cell repertoires in COVID-19. Repertoires were generated with immunoSEQ multiplex PCR, while TCRdb's copy carries only in-frame clones and drops some. The sample holds some 160,000 clones; around 80% are singletons and the top ten take roughly 19%. Sequencing used peripheral blood. The receptors here all came from a woman between 65 and 79 years old who had recovered from COVID-19. The CDR3 runs from the conserved cysteine through the conserved F or W. D genes are given only for firm matches. Clone sizes are given selectively: once, few, many, or a class where the clone is expanded.

D | J | size | V | DNA | CDR3
- | TRBJ2-2 | - | TRBV9 | TGTGCCAGCAGCCTTGGCCTGGCAGACACCGGGGAGCTGTTTTTT | CASSLGLADTGELFF
TRBD2 | TRBJ2-1 | - | TRBV7-9 | TGTGCCAGCACCGCCACTAGCGGGGGCTATGAGCAGTTCTTC | CASTATSGGYEQFF
- | TRBJ2-7 | - | TRBV30 | TGTGCCTGGAGTGTATCCGGGTTCGAGCAGTACTTC | CAWSVSGFEQYF
- | TRBJ2-1 | - | TRBV4-3 | TGCGCCAGCAGCCAAGAGAGGGCCCCCTACAATGAGCAGTTCTTC | CASSQERAPYNEQFF
- | TRBJ2-5 | - | TRBV30 | TGTGCCTGGAGTGTAATAGGGGGAACGGAGACCCAGTACTTC | CAWSVIGGTETQYF
TRBD1 | TRBJ2-7 | - | TRBV5-1 | TGCGCCAGCAGCCCGACAGGGTCCTACGAGCAGTACTTC | CASSPTGSYEQYF
- | TRBJ2-3 | - | TRBV5-1 | TGCGCCAGCAGCTTAGAGGGCACAGATACGCAGTATTTT | CASSLEGTDTQYF
TRBD2 | TRBJ2-1 | - | TRBV19 | TGTGCCAGTAGTCGGCTAGCGGACCATGAGCAGTTCTTC | CASSRLADHEQFF
- | TRBJ1-2 | - | TRBV7-3 | TGTGCCAGCAGCCCCCGGGACACCGATAACTATGGCTACACCTTC | CASSPRDTDNYGYTF
TRBD1 | TRBJ1-4 | - | TRBV10-1 | TGCGCCTCGACCCGGGACAGGGGGTTCCCTGCAACTAATGAAAAACTGTTTTTT | CASTRDRGFPATNEKLFF
TRBD1 | TRBJ2-7 | - | TRBV5-4 | TGTGCCAGCAGCTCCGACAGGGGCCACGAGCAGTACTTC | CASSSDRGHEQYF
- | TRBJ1-2 | - | TRBV15 | TGTGCCACCAGCAGAGCCCCACTTTTCGGTGGCTACACCTTC | CATSRAPLFGGYTF
- | TRBJ2-4 | - | TRBV28 | TGTGCCAGCAGGGGGGCGGGTTGGGCCAAAAACATTCAGTACTTC | CASRGAGWAKNIQYF
- | TRBJ2-1 | - | TRBV6-4 | TGTGCCAGCAGTGACTCGGGGCACTACAATGAGCAGTTCTTC | CASSDSGHYNEQFF
TRBD1 | TRBJ2-7 | once | TRBV9 | TGTGCCAGCAGCGTAGGAGTGGGGACAGGGACGGGAGAGCAGTACTTC | CASSVGVGTGTGEQYF
- | TRBJ1-1 | - | TRBV5-1 | TGCGCCAGCAGCTTGGCCGGGTCCCCCGGGGGAGCTTTCTTT | CASSLAGSPGGAFF
TRBD2 | TRBJ2-7 | - | TRBV27 | TGTGCCAGCAGTCCCGGGACTAGCGGGAGCTACGAGCAGTACTTC | CASSPGTSGSYEQYF
- | TRBJ2-7 | - | TRBV28 | TGTGCCAGCAAGATCAGGGTAGGCGAGCAGTACTTC | CASKIRVGEQYF
TRBD1 | TRBJ1-2 | - | TRBV2 | TGTGCCAGCAGCCCCGAGACAGGGGATGGCGGCTACACCTTC | CASSPETGDGGYTF
- | TRBJ1-5 | - | TRBV5-1 | TGCGCCAGCAGCTTCGAATGGGGCGGTCAGCCCCAGCATTTT | CASSFEWGGQPQHF
- | TRBJ1-4 | - | TRBV5-6 | TGTGCCAGCAGCTTGTGGGGGGGTCCGAAACTGTTTTTT | CASSLWGGPKLFF
- | TRBJ1-1 | - | TRBV18 | TGTGCCAGCTCACCACGGGGACAGAACACTGAAGCTTTCTTT | CASSPRGQNTEAFF
- | TRBJ1-2 | - | TRBV5-1 | TGCGCCAGCAGCTTGGACGAGGGAACTAACTATGGCTACACCTTC | CASSLDEGTNYGYTF
TRBD2 | TRBJ2-3 | - | TRBV7-9 | TGTGCCAGCAGCCCTGGGACTAGGTTGACAGATACGCAGTATTTT | CASSPGTRLTDTQYF
TRBD2 | TRBJ2-3 | - | TRBV7-9 | TGTGCCAGCGGGACTAGAATAGGTACGCAGTATTTT | CASGTRIGTQYF
TRBD1 | TRBJ1-1 | - | TRBV27 | TGTGCCAGCAGTTCTTCAAGGGGGCTGGAAGCTTTCTTT | CASSSSRGLEAFF
- | TRBJ2-2 | - | TRBV10-3 | TGTGCCATCAGTGGGGGACAGAACACCGGGGAGCTGTTTTTT | CAISGGQNTGELFF
TRBD1 | TRBJ1-3 | - | TRBV9 | TGTGCCAGCAGCGTAGACGAGACGGTCACAGGGGTATATTTT | CASSVDETVTGVYF
- | TRBJ2-1 | - | TRBV25-1 | TGTGCCAGCAGCCCATACAATGAGCAGTTCTTC | CASSPYNEQFF
- | TRBJ1-1 | once | TRBV23-1 | TGCGCCAGCAGTCAATTGACGCGGGGACCCATGAACACTGAAGCTTTCTTT | CASSQLTRGPMNTEAFF
- | TRBJ1-2 | once | TRBV27 | TGTGCCAGCAGTTTATCGCGGGGGCCAGGCGCTCCCCTCTATGGCTACACCTTC | CASSLSRGPGAPLYGYTF
- | TRBJ2-7 | - | TRBV5-1 | TGCGCCAGCAGCTTGGGGGGGGACTCCTACGAGCAGTACTTC | CASSLGGDSYEQYF
TRBD1 | TRBJ1-6 | - | TRBV19 | TGTGCCAGTAGCCCGGGGGGGACAGGGGGCTATTCACCCCTCCACTTT | CASSPGGTGGYSPLHF
- | TRBJ2-7 | - | TRBV5-4 | TGTGCCAGCACCGCCGGGACCCGGGGGTACGAGCAGTACTTC | CASTAGTRGYEQYF
- | TRBJ1-1 | - | TRBV9 | TGTGCCAGCAGCCCCGGGGGGGTCCCTGAAGCTTTCTTT | CASSPGGVPEAFF
- | TRBJ1-1 | - | TRBV18 | TGTGCCAGCTCACCGACAGCCAACACTGAAGCTTTCTTT | CASSPTANTEAFF
- | TRBJ1-4 | - | TRBV5-6 | TGTGCCAGCAGCTTGGGGGCTGGAGGTGGTGAAAAACTGTTTTTT | CASSLGAGGGEKLFF
TRBD2 | TRBJ2-7 | few | TRBV5-4 | TGTGCCAGCAGCTTTGGGGGGGGACGAGGCTACGAGCAGTACTTC | CASSFGGGRGYEQYF
- | TRBJ1-3 | few | TRBV28 | TGTGCCAGCAGCCGCCCCTCAGCTGGAAACACCATATATTTT | CASSRPSAGNTIYF
- | TRBJ2-5 | - | TRBV7-3 | TGTGCCAGCAGCTTAGGGGCAGACCAAGAGACCCAGTACTTC | CASSLGADQETQYF
TRBD2 | TRBJ2-7 | - | TRBV5-6 | TGTGCCAGCAGCCTAGGACTAGCGGGCGAGTACGAGCAGTACTTC | CASSLGLAGEYEQYF
TRBD1 | TRBJ2-7 | few | TRBV10-1 | TGCGCCAGCACACCCCGGGACAGGGTCCCTCCGGTCAGCTACGAGCAGTACTTC | CASTPRDRVPPVSYEQYF
- | TRBJ2-5 | - | TRBV4-2 | TGTGCCAGCAGCCAAGGATCGTCAGTGTACCAAGAGACCCAGTACTTC | CASSQGSSVYQETQYF
- | TRBJ2-7 | - | TRBV30 | TGTGCCTGGAGGCGGGGCCCAGGGTACGAGCAGTACTTC | CAWRRGPGYEQYF
- | TRBJ2-6 | - | TRBV5-1 | TGCGCCAGCAGCCCTCCGGCTGGGGCCAACGTCCTGACTTTC | CASSPPAGANVLTF
- | TRBJ1-3 | - | TRBV7-2 | TGTGCCAGCAGCCCGGACAGCCCTGGAAACACCATATATTTT | CASSPDSPGNTIYF
TRBD1 | TRBJ2-5 | - | TRBV5-8 | TGTGCCAGCAGCTTGGGTGTGGACAGGTTAACAGAGACCCAGTACTTC | CASSLGVDRLTETQYF
TRBD1 | TRBJ1-5 | - | TRBV2 | TGTGCCAGCAACGGGGGACAGGGGGATCAGCCCCAGCATTTT | CASNGGQGDQPQHF
- | TRBJ2-1 | once | TRBV30 | TGTGCCTGGCTCAAGTGGGGAGATGGGAATGAGCAGTTCTTC | CAWLKWGDGNEQFF
- | TRBJ1-2 | - | TRBV3-1/TRBV3-2 | TGTGCCAGCAGCCAAGTGGCAAGTCCTAACTATGGCTACACCTTC | CASSQVASPNYGYTF
- | TRBJ1-1 | - | TRBV25-1 | TGTGCCAGCAGTGGCCTAATTGGCACTGAAGCTTTCTTT | CASSGLIGTEAFF
- | TRBJ1-1 | - | TRBV18 | TGTGCCAGCTCACAGGGGGTAGGGGACACTGAAGCTTTCTTT | CASSQGVGDTEAFF
TRBD1 | TRBJ2-7 | - | TRBV27 | TGTGCCAGCAGTCTCGGACAGGGGAGCTACGAGCAGTACTTC | CASSLGQGSYEQYF
TRBD1 | TRBJ1-2 | - | TRBV29-1 | TGCAGCGTTGTGGGAGGGGGGACAGGGGCGGACTATGGCTACACCTTC | CSVVGGGTGADYGYTF
- | TRBJ2-2 | - | TRBV5-4 | TGTGCCAGCAGCTTACTCTTAACGGGCGGGGAGCTGTTTTTT | CASSLLLTGGELFF
- | TRBJ1-5 | once | TRBV30 | TGTGCCTGCAGACTCAACAGGTTTCAGCCCCAGCATTTT | CACRLNRFQPQHF
TRBD2 | TRBJ2-7 | - | TRBV7-2 | TGTGCCAGCAGCCCGGATAGCGGGGGGGTCGGTGAGCAGTACTTC | CASSPDSGGVGEQYF
- | TRBJ2-1 | few | TRBV12-3/TRBV12-4 | TGTGCCAGCAGCACTTACAATGAGCAGTTCTTC | CASSTYNEQFF
TRBD2 | TRBJ2-3 | - | TRBV28 | TGTGCCAGCAGTATCCCGGGGGCCCTGGGACTAGCGGGATCGGATACGCAGTATTTT | CASSIPGALGLAGSDTQYF
TRBD1 | TRBJ1-3 | - | TRBV9 | TGTGCCAGCAGCGTAGGTGTGACAGGGGGCAGAAACACCATATATTTT | CASSVGVTGGRNTIYF